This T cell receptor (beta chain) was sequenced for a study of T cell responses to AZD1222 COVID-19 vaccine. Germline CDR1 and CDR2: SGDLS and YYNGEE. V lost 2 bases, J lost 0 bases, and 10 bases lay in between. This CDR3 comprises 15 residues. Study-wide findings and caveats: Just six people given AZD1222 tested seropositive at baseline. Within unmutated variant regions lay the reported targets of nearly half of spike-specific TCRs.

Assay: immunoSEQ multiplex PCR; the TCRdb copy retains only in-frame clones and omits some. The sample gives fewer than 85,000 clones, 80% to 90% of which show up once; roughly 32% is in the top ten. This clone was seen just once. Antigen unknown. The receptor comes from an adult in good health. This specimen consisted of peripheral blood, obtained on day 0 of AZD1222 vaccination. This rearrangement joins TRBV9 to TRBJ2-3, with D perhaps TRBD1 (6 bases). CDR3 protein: CASSVRTVSTDTQYF. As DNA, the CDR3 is TGTGCCAGCAGCGTGAGGACAGTTAGCACAGATACGCAGTATTTT.